This entry is about one T cell receptor (beta chain). The J segment lost 0 bases and the V segment lost 1 base, leaving 7 bases of the junction unmatched. CDR3 size: 17 residues. Germline V CDR1 and CDR2: SEHNR, FQNEAQ (reference sequence). The record originates from a study of blood T cell repertoires in COVID-19. Study processing details: Reference gene primer amplification gave estimated nucleated cell counts. Method: immunoSEQ multiplex PCR; TCRdb's copy keeps in-frame clones and lacks some. V, J and clone size were drawn from that table, and D and trimming were deduced from the DNA. Seen here are about 40,000 clones, less than 85% observed once, and the top ten hold roughly 4.6%.

This chain connects TRBV7-9 to TRBJ2-5, with TRBD2 identical over 8 bases. Sequenced input: peripheral blood. The sequence derives from a woman aged 70-85 years with acute or convalescent COVID-19. The CDR3 sequence: CASSLDGLAGYQETQYF. The DNA of the CDR3 is TGTGCCAGCAGCTTAGACGGATTAGCGGGGTACCAAGAGACCCAGTACTTC.